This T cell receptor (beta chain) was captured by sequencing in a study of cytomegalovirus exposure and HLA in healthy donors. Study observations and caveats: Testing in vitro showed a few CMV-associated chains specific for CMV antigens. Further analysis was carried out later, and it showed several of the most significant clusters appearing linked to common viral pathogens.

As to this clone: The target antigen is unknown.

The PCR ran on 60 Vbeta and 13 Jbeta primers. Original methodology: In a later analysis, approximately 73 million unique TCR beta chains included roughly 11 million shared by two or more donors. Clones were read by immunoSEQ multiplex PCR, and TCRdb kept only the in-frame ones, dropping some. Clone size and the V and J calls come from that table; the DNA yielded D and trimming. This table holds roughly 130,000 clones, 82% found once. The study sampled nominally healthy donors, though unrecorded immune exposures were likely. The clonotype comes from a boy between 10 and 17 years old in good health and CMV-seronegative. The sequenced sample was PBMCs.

Here the CDR3 reads CASNTPGTPKGNYGYTF. In nucleotides, the CDR3 is TGTGCCAGTAACACACCAGGGACACCGAAGGGGAACTATGGCTACACCTTC. The chain joins TRBV19 to TRBJ1-2, with TRBD1 as a possible D gene (6 bases). Germline CDR1 reads LNHDA; CDR2 reads SQIVND (reference sequence). Deletions cut 7 bases from V and 2 bases from J, with 23 bases between. The CDR3 sequence is 17 residues long.